This is a list of T cell receptor beta chains from one sample in a study of T cell changes during pregnancy in multiple sclerosis. The data were produced by immunoSEQ multiplex PCR, yet TCRdb's version contains in-frame clones alone and is incomplete. The sample consists of tens of thousands of clones, under 95% of them appearing once. Sequenced material: peripheral blood, taken in the third trimester of pregnancy. The receptors stem from a female donor in good health, enrolled as a control in a pregnancy study. Each CDR3 is given with its conserved first and last residue. Each record gives: V gene, clone size, D gene, J gene, CDR3 DNA, CDR3 protein. The D gene is left open where the match is weak. Expanded clones are given a class, and other clones once, few, many or no size at all.

>TRBV7-9|NA|TRBD1|TRBJ1-2
TGTGCCAGCAGCCGACCGCAGGGGGACAGGGACCGGGGCTACACCTTC
CASSRPQGDRDRGYTF
>TRBV2|NA|NA|TRBJ2-1
TGTGCCAGCCCCAAAAGGCCGAGGGATGAGCAGTTCTTC
CASPKRPRDEQFF
>TRBV6-1|NA|TRBD1|TRBJ1-1
TGTGCCAGCAGTGCTTCCCGGGACAGAGTTAACACTGAAGCTTTCTTT
CASSASRDRVNTEAFF
>TRBV12-5|NA|TRBD1|TRBJ2-7
TGTGCTAGTGGTTTGGCAACAGGGGGTCCTTACGAGCAGTACTTC
CASGLATGGPYEQYF
>TRBV7-9|NA|NA|TRBJ1-6
TGTGCCAGCAGCTTCAAGCTCTCACCCCTCCACTTT
CASSFKLSPLHF
>TRBV9|once|NA|TRBJ2-2
TGTGCCAGCAGCGGGAGTGGCGGGGAGCTGTTTTTT
CASSGSGGELFF
>TRBV27|NA|TRBD1|TRBJ2-7
TGTGCCAGCACCCCGACAGGGATCTCCTACGAGCAGTACTTC
CASTPTGISYEQYF
>TRBV7-9|NA|TRBD1|TRBJ1-1
TGTGCCAGCAGCTTCAAGGGGGCGAACACTGAAGCTTTCTTT
CASSFKGANTEAFF
>TRBV9|NA|NA|TRBJ1-3
TGTGCCAGCAGCCCAACCCAGAACTCTGGAAACACCATATATTTT
CASSPTQNSGNTIYF
>TRBV19|NA|TRBD1|TRBJ2-7
TGTGCCAGTAGTATGGGCCCCAGGACAGGGCCCTACGAGCAGTACTTC
CASSMGPRTGPYEQYF
>TRBV13|NA|NA|TRBJ2-3
TGTGCCAGCAGCTTACGGGGGACCCCAAGCACAGATACGCAGTATTTT
CASSLRGTPSTDTQYF
>TRBV9|NA|TRBD1|TRBJ2-7
TGTGCCAGCAGCGCCGGACAGGGGATCTACGAGCAGTACTTC
CASSAGQGIYEQYF
>TRBV7-9|NA|TRBD1|TRBJ1-1
TGTGCCAGCAGCTCAGGGGACAGGGGTCACACTGAAGCTTTCTTT
CASSSGDRGHTEAFF
>TRBV18|NA|NA|TRBJ2-3
TGTGCCAGCTCACCACTGGAGAACGGGGCGCAGTATTTT
CASSPLENGAQYF
>TRBV7-9|NA|TRBD2|TRBJ2-3
TGTGCCAGCAGCTTAGCGGGGGGGATCACAGATACGCAGTATTTT
CASSLAGGITDTQYF
>TRBV11-2|NA|TRBD2|TRBJ2-7
TGTGCCAGCAGCCAACCGGGGACTAACCTTGAGGAGCAGTACTTC
CASSQPGTNLEEQYF
>TRBV7-7|NA|NA|TRBJ2-7
TGTGCCTATTACGAGCAGTACTTC
CAYYEQYF
>TRBV15|NA|NA|TRBJ1-4
TGTGCCACCAGCAGATGGGGGGAAGAGGGGGAAAAACTGTTTTTT
CATSRWGEEGEKLFF
>TRBV27|NA|TRBD1|TRBJ2-1
TGTGCCAGCACAAACAGGGGCCCGTTACAAGAGCAGTTCTTC
CASTNRGPLQEQFF
>TRBV28|NA|NA|TRBJ2-7
TGTGCCAGCAGGCGGGGGCACGAGCAGTACTTC
CASRRGHEQYF
>TRBV7-8|few|NA|TRBJ1-2
TGTGCCAGCAGCCCTCCAGGGAACTATGGCTACACCTTC
CASSPPGNYGYTF
>TRBV6-6|NA|NA|TRBJ1-2
TGTGCCAGCAGTTACTCCGCCCTTAGTAACTATGGCTACACCTTC
CASSYSALSNYGYTF
>TRBV5-6|NA|NA|TRBJ2-3
TGTGCCAGCAGACCCGGGGCAGATACGCAGTATTTT
CASRPGADTQYF